A selection of T cell receptor beta chains follows, all from one sample in a study of a mutant IDH1 vaccine in newly diagnosed glioma. Only in-frame clones appear in the TCRdb table, and some are missing; sequencing was by immunoSEQ multiplex PCR. In the table there are roughly 68,000 clones, 79% of which are singletons. The sample was PBMCs, taken from a glioma patient treated with radiotherapy, temozolomide or both. Receptors originate from a man aged 50 to 60 with glioma. The CDR3 runs from the conserved cysteine through the conserved F or W. A D gene is named only where the DNA matches it firmly. The size field is filled for only some rows; it gives once, few, many or a size class.

v_gene	d_gene	abundance	j_gene	CDR3nt	CDR3aa
TRBV2	-	-	TRBJ1-5	TGTGCCAGCAGCGAAGGTAGGGGCAATCAGCCCCAGCATTTT	CASSEGRGNQPQHF
TRBV6-5	TRBD1	-	TRBJ1-1	TGTGCCAGCAGCCGGGGACAGGGGGCGGGAGCTTTCTTT	CASSRGQGAGAFF
TRBV19	-	once	TRBJ1-2	TGTGCCAGTAGTATAATGACAGTTAACTATGGCTACACCTTC	CASSIMTVNYGYTF
TRBV15	-	-	TRBJ2-7	TGTGCCACCAGCAGAGATCGGGGCATGGGCTACGAGCAGTACTTC	CATSRDRGMGYEQYF
TRBV6-5	-	-	TRBJ2-7	TGTGCCAGCAGTTACTCGTACAGGAGCTCCTACGAGCAGTACTTC	CASSYSYRSSYEQYF
TRBV5-6	-	-	TRBJ1-1	TGTGCCAGCATCCCGGGGGGGATGGGTGAAGCTTTCTTT	CASIPGGMGEAFF
TRBV7-2	-	once	TRBJ2-7	TGTGCCAGCAGCGCCCGGGGAGGCTACGAGCAGTACTTC	CASSARGGYEQYF
TRBV27	-	-	TRBJ1-4	TGTGCCAGCAGGGGTGGATTAGATGAAAAACTGTTTTTT	CASRGGLDEKLFF
TRBV13	TRBD1	once	TRBJ2-7	TGTGCCAGCAGCACTAACAGGGGATCCTACGAGCAGTACTTC	CASSTNRGSYEQYF
TRBV4-3	-	-	TRBJ1-2	TGCGCCAGCAGCCAAGAACCCAGGGGTCACTATGGCTACACCTTC	CASSQEPRGHYGYTF
TRBV9	-	-	TRBJ2-6	TGTGCCAGCAGCGTAGAAGGGGTAGGGGCCAACGTCCTGACTTTC	CASSVEGVGANVLTF
TRBV6-1	TRBD1	-	TRBJ1-6	TGTGCCAGCAGTTTTATCGACAGGGCTAATTCACCCCTCCACTTT	CASSFIDRANSPLHF
TRBV4-3	-	-	TRBJ2-5	TGCGCCAGCAGCCAACTGGGGGGAGAGACCCAGTACTTC	CASSQLGGETQYF
TRBV15	TRBD1	few	TRBJ1-1	TGTGCCACCAGCAGAGACCTAGGTGGGACAGGGTACATGAACACTGAAGCTTTCTTT	CATSRDLGGTGYMNTEAFF
TRBV4-1	-	-	TRBJ2-1	TGCGCCAGCAGCCTGGGGCCTTCAAATGAGCAGTTCTTC	CASSLGPSNEQFF
TRBV6-4	-	few	TRBJ1-5	TGTGCCAGCAGCCCCGAGGCGGGCAATCAGCCCCAGCATTTT	CASSPEAGNQPQHF
TRBV6-1	-	-	TRBJ1-2	TGTGCCAGCAGTGTAACGGGAAGAGACGGCTACACCTTC	CASSVTGRDGYTF
TRBV5-1	-	-	TRBJ1-2	TGCGCCAGCAGCACCCTGGGGGGGCCAGGCTATGGCTACACCTTC	CASSTLGGPGYGYTF
TRBV7-9	TRBD1	-	TRBJ1-4	TGTGCCAGCAGCTTAGGGGACAGCCCCCCAACTAATGAAAAACTGTTTTTT	CASSLGDSPPTNEKLFF
TRBV29-1	-	-	TRBJ2-7	TGCAGCGTTGAAATAGCGCCTACCTACGAGCAGTACTTC	CSVEIAPTYEQYF
TRBV6-5	TRBD1	-	TRBJ1-5	TGTGCCAGCAGTCGACAGGGAATGGGCAATCAGCCCCAGCATTTT	CASSRQGMGNQPQHF
TRBV2	-	once	TRBJ1-2	TGTGCCAGCAGTGAAGAGGGGCAGGGGATGGTTGGCTACACCTTC	CASSEEGQGMVGYTF
TRBV6-5	-	-	TRBJ1-4	TGTGCCAGCAGTTACACGCGGACAAAGGGTGAAAAACTGTTTTTT	CASSYTRTKGEKLFF
TRBV5-4	-	-	TRBJ2-5	TGTGCCAGCAGAAGTGGGTCGCAGGATCAAGAGACCCAGTACTTC	CASRSGSQDQETQYF
TRBV25-1	-	-	TRBJ2-2	TGTGCCAGCAGTGAGGCCACAGGGCAGAACACCGGGGAGCTGTTTTTT	CASSEATGQNTGELFF
TRBV10-1	-	-	TRBJ2-2	TGCGCCAGTGGCCAGGGGGGGACCGGGGAGCTGTTTTTT	CASGQGGTGELFF
TRBV30	TRBD1	-	TRBJ1-3	TGTGCCTGGAGTGTCGGGACAGTCTCTGGAAACACCATATATTTT	CAWSVGTVSGNTIYF
TRBV7-2	-	once	TRBJ2-5	TGTGCCAGCAGCTTAGAGGGGCAGGTACTGGAGACCCAGTACTTC	CASSLEGQVLETQYF